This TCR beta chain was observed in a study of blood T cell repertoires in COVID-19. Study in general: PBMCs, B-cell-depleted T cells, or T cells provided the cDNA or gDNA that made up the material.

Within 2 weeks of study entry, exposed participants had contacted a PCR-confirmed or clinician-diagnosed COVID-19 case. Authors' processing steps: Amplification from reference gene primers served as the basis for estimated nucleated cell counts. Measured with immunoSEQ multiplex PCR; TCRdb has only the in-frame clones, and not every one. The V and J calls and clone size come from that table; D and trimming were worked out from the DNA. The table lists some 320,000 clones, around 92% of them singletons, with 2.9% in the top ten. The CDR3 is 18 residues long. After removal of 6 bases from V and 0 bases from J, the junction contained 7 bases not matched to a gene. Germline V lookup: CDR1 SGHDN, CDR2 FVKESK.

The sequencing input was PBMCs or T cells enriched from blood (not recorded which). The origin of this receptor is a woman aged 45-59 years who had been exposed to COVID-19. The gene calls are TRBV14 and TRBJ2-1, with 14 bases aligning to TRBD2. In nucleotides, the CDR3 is TGTGCCAGCAGGAGAGGGACTAGCGGGGGCCGCTCCTACAATGAGCAGTTCTTC. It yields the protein CASRRGTSGGRSYNEQFF.